This TCR beta chain is from a study of blood T cells in healthy people across ages. Overall study findings and caveats: Donor CMV status was unknown, possibly confounding expanded clonotype changes.

V shed 4 bases, J shed 11 bases, and the junction held 6 bases outside the gene matches. Germline CDR1 is KGHDR and CDR2 is SFDVKD. There are 13 residues in the CDR3. With respect to this clonotype: Its antigen is currently unknown.

For the second PCR, which ran for about 7 to 12 cycles, a sample-barcoded 5' primer and a J-beta primer mix were used. TCRdb reprocessed the 5' RACE reads via MiXCR and lists one record per CDR3 protein. There are 1 million or so distinct CDR3 sequences in the sample; 20% to 25% occur only once, and approximately 0.7% lies in the top ten. The data also belong to a second study, concerning T cells of mothers and their children. This second study notes: Samples came from a few healthy Caucasian mothers and their six children. A primer called M1S, used in the second PCR, added sample barcodes and 2-4 random nucleotides. From each mother came over 8.5 million TCR beta CDR3 reads, and from each child came 3 million to 3.5 million.

This sequence originates from a girl aged 2 to 10 in good health. The V call is TRBV24-1, the J call TRBJ2-2, with 7 positions matching TRBD1. Sequencing was performed on blood. The DNA for the CDR3 is TGTGCCACCAGTGAGGCGACAGGGTACGAGCTGTTTTTT. Encoded protein: CATSEATGYELFF.